The clone carrying this T cell receptor beta chain showed up just a few times. The protocol was immunoSEQ multiplex PCR, while the TCRdb copy is restricted to in-frame clones and leaves out a portion. This table holds roughly 170,000 clones, about nine tenths found once. This sample was taken from a study of T cell responses to AZD1222 COVID-19 vaccine. This sequence was found in an adult in good health. This specimen was peripheral blood, taken on day 0 of AZD1222 vaccination.

This CDR3 is CASRSPGLGGIKQYF. The CDR3 nucleotides read TGTGCCAGCAGGAGTCCGGGACTAGGAGGAATAAAGCAGTACTTC. J is TRBJ2-7 and V is TRBV6-5; 8 bases are shared with TRBD2. This CDR3 has 15 amino acids. The V gene's germline CDR1 is MNHEY and CDR2 SVGAGI. Unmatched junction bases numbered 15, after V lost 6 bases and J lost 8 bases.